Following are 15 T cell receptor beta chains from one sample sequenced in a study of beta chain features in type 1 diabetes. Expressed TCRB transcripts got sequenced, as all isolated RNA was reverse transcribed. The protocol was immunoSEQ multiplex PCR, while the TCRdb copy is restricted to in-frame clones and leaves out a portion. The table includes 970,000 or so clones, roughly 17% detected once. Sequenced material: naive CD4+ T cells from blood. The source is a woman in her late teens or twenties in good health.

Concerning this clone: This same CDR3 is encoded by further DNA sequences in the sample. The CDR3 reads CASSLLAGYNEQFF. The CDR3 coding sequence is TGTGCCAGCAGCTTACTAGCGGGATACAATGAGCAGTTCTTC. The chain couples TRBV7-2 to TRBJ2-1, with 9 positions matching TRBD2. This CDR3 comprises 14 residues. J gave up 4 bases and V 2 bases, and 0 bases lay outside the gene matches. Germline values: CDR1 SGHTA, CDR2 FQGNSA. The entire variable domain, with the rest obtained from reference TRBV7-2 and TRBJ2-1, is as follows: GAGVSQSPSNKVTEKGKDVELRCDPISGHTALYWYRQSLGQGLEFLIYFQGNSAPDKSGLPSDRFSAERTGGSVSTLTIQRTQQEDSAVYLCASSLLAGYNEQFFGPGTRLTVL.

This chain uses TRBV5-1 with TRBJ2-7, with D uncertain. Germline CDR1 and CDR2: SGHRS and YFSETQ. The CDR3 extends over 15 amino acids. V lost 3 bases and J lost 0, with 13 bases in between. The CDR3 sequence is CASSSARPNSYEQYF. DNA of the CDR3: TGCGCCAGCAGCTCGGCACGACCCAACTCCTACGAGCAGTACTTC. The full variable domain, in which reference TRBV5-1 and TRBJ2-7 provide the parts outside the CDR3, is KAGVTQTPRYLIKTRGQQVTLSCSPISGHRSVSWYQQTPGQGLQFLFEYFSETQRNKGNFPGRFSGRQFSNSRSEMNVSTLELGDSALYLCASSSARPNSYEQYFGPGTRLTVT.

The V gene is TRBV1, the J gene TRBJ2-7; TRBD2 reflects the table's D call only, with no check against the DNA. TRBV1 is termed a pseudogene. The CDR3 extends over 16 amino acids. The CDR3 sequence is CTSSTDSGMVSYEQYF. The CDR3 coding sequence is TGCACCAGCAGCACCGACAGCGGGATGGTCTCCTACGAGCAGTACTTC.

The genes are TRBV15 and TRBJ1-2; D gene ambiguous. Trimming took 0 bases from V and 3 from J, leaving 17 bases between them. The CDR3 length is 17 residues. Germline V lookup: CDR1 LNHNV, CDR2 YYDKDF (reference sequence). The CDR3 bases are TGTGCCACCAGCAGAGATAACTCAAACCCGACCTACTATGGCTACACCTTC. Encoded protein: CATSRDNSNPTYYGYTF.

This CDR3 reads CASSLPSTASTDTQYF. CDR3 bases: TGCGCCAGCAGCTTGCCGTCGACAGCTAGCACAGATACGCAGTATTTT. The rearrangement links TRBV5-1 to TRBJ2-3; perhaps TRBD1 as D (5 bases). This CDR3 is built from 16 residues. Germline assignment: CDR1 SGHRS and CDR2 YFSETQ. Trimming removed 1 base at V and 0 bases at J, with 12 bases between.

The gene calls are TRBV19 and TRBJ2-2, with D unclear. V was shortened by 6 bases and J by 7 bases, with 15 bases between the two germline ends. The length of the CDR3 is 14 residues. Germline V gives CDR1 LNHDA, CDR2 SQIVND (reference sequence). CDR3 sequence (DNA): TGTGCCAGTAGGGTCGACTCAGCCTACGGGGAGCTGTTTTTT. As protein: CASRVDSAYGELFF.

This clone was seen more than once but under ten times. The chain links TRBV28 to TRBJ2-1; possibly TRBD2 for D (6 bases). The CDR3 runs 11 residues. Germline CDR1 is MDHEN and CDR2 is SYDVKM. With 6 bases removed from V and 13 bases from J, the gap between germline ends came to 13 bases. CDR3 bases: TGTGCCAGCAGGAGTCGGGAGCTACAGTTCTTC. Protein sequence: CASRSRELQFF.

In its sample, this clone was seen a few times. V usage is TRBV29-1 and J usage is TRBJ2-5; D not resolved. The CDR3 consists of 12 residues. Germline CDR1 reads SQVTM; CDR2 reads ANQGSEA. The V end was cut by 4 bases, the J end by 2 bases, with 8 bases between. The CDR3 DNA follows: TGCAGCGTTGGACATAATCAAGAGACCCAGTACTTC. Residues: CSVGHNQETQYF.

This chain's CDR3 is CASSKPGLASYNEQFF. CDR3 nucleotides: TGCGCCAGCAGTAAACCGGGACTAGCGTCCTACAATGAGCAGTTCTTC. The chain combines TRBV5-1 with TRBJ2-1; TRBD2 aligns across 10 bases. The CDR3 loop spans 16 amino acids. CDR1 SGHRS and CDR2 YFSETQ come from the germline V gene. V shed 5 bases and J 1 base; nucleotides not matched to a gene: 6. Full variable domain (outside the CDR3, taken from reference TRBV5-1 and TRBJ2-1): KAGVTQTPRYLIKTRGQQVTLSCSPISGHRSVSWYQQTPGQGLQFLFEYFSETQRNKGNFPGRFSGRQFSNSRSEMNVSTLELGDSALYLCASSKPGLASYNEQFFGPGTRLTVL.

This clone has more than one count but fewer than ten. The chain is built from TRBV10-3 and TRBJ2-5; D uncertain. V was clipped by 10 bases and J by 1 base, with 13 bases between them. The length of the CDR3 is 13 residues. Germline values: CDR1 ENHRY, CDR2 SYGVKD. The chain's CDR3 is CATGPGGQETQYF. As DNA, the CDR3 is TGTGCCACCGGGCCCGGTGGCCAAGAGACCCAGTACTTC.

J is TRBJ2-5 and V is TRBV11-2, with no clear D. Germline CDR1 is SGHAT and CDR2 is FQNNGV. The CDR3 covers 13 residues. V was clipped by 3 bases and J by 4 bases, with 9 bases between them. This CDR3 reads CASSFGVRETQYF. The DNA of the CDR3 is TGTGCCAGCAGCTTTGGGGTGAGAGAGACCCAGTACTTC.

This clone was found a few times. The chain links TRBV5-4 to TRBJ1-1; 7 nucleotides agree with TRBD1. Trimming removed 4 bases from V and 2 bases from J; junction bases left unmatched: 8. The CDR3 is 15 amino acids. CDR1 and CDR2 from the germline V gene are SGHNT and YYREEE (reference sequence). This chain's CDR3 is CASSDQQGGNTEAFF. CDR3 sequence (DNA): TGTGCCAGCAGCGACCAGCAGGGGGGAAACACTGAAGCTTTCTTT.

V usage is TRBV28 and J usage is TRBJ2-5; 11 bases map to TRBD2. After removal of 6 bases from V and 7 bases from J, the junction contained 10 bases not matched to a gene. The CDR3 totals 15 residues. Germline V gene data show CDR1 as MDHEN and CDR2 as SYDVKM. The CDR3 sequence is CASRLAGGLRGTQYF. CDR3 nucleotides: TGTGCCAGCAGATTAGCGGGAGGGCTGCGGGGGACCCAGTACTTC.

The chain combines TRBV7-2 with TRBJ1-1; 7 positions match TRBD1. CDR3 length: 15 residues. Germline V lookup: CDR1 SGHTA, CDR2 FQGNSA. V lost 5 bases, J lost 2 bases, and 8 bases stayed unmatched. CDR3 nucleotide sequence: TGTGCCAGCAGCGACAGGGCGGTTGTAAACACTGAAGCTTTCTTT. This translates into CASSDRAVVNTEAFF.

This clone was counted only a few times. The chain couples TRBV5-6 to TRBJ1-2; 7 bases line up with TRBD1. The CDR3 is made up of 15 amino acids. The germline V gene has CDR1 SGHDT and CDR2 YYEEEE. Trimming cost V 3 bases and J 11 bases; bases outside gene matches: 16. The DNA of the CDR3 is TGTGCCAGCAGCTCCCTGGGACAGAAGGGATGGCTATACACCTTC. Translated: CASSSLGQKGWLYTF.